This entry lists 10 T cell receptor beta chains sequenced from one sample in a study of cytomegalovirus exposure and HLA in healthy donors. The PCR was carried out with 60 Vbeta primers and 13 Jbeta primers. Produced via immunoSEQ multiplex PCR; TCRdb's table is partial and in-frame only. The data show 95,000 to 150,000 clones, with approximately 79% seen just once and under 2.5% held by the top ten. The sample was PBMCs. These receptors were taken from a man younger than 45 in good health and CMV-seronegative.

The chain combines TRBV19 with TRBJ2-1, with 8 positions matching TRBD2. Germline loops: CDR1 LNHDA, CDR2 SQIVND (reference sequence). This CDR3 has 17 residues. The ends lost 1 base at V and 7 bases at J; junction bases unmatched: 12. The CDR3 DNA follows: TGTGCCAGTAGTATAGTCCAGCGGGGGCTAGGAAGGAATGAGCAGTTCTTC. Protein: CASSIVQRGLGRNEQFF.

The chain joins TRBV2 to TRBJ1-2, with 9 bases matching TRBD1. This CDR3 region has 14 residues. Trimming took 7 bases from V and 4 from J; bases not matched to a gene: 7. Germline-derived CDR1 and CDR2 are SNHLY and FYNNEI. CDR3 coding DNA: TGTGCCAGCACCCCGGGACAGGGCTCCTATGGCTACACCTTC. Amino acid sequence: CASTPGQGSYGYTF.

The chain carries TRBV30 and TRBJ2-7; 8 positions match TRBD1. The CDR3 totals 14 residues. V gave up 5 bases and J gave up 2 bases; unmatched junction bases: 8. Germline V CDR1 and CDR2: GTSNPN, SVGIG (reference sequence). DNA of the CDR3: TGTGCCTGGGGGGGGACAGGTTCACCCTACGAGCAGTACTTC. Translation gives CAWGGTGSPYEQYF.

The V and J genes are TRBV6-6 and TRBJ2-5; 8 positions match TRBD1. Germline CDR1 MNHNY, CDR2 SVGAGI (reference sequence). V shed 6 bases, J shed 0 bases, and the junction held 3 bases outside the gene matches. The CDR3 covers 14 residues. CDR3 loop: CASSWTGYQETQYF. In DNA, the CDR3 is TGTGCCAGCAGCTGGACAGGGTACCAAGAGACCCAGTACTTC.

Notes on this clone: At one of its ends the junction is not consistent with the germline gene, which may arise from a read error. The chain is built from TRBV2 and TRBJ2-7; D is unresolved. The CDR3 is 12 amino acids. The germline V gene has CDR1 SNHLY and CDR2 FYNNEI. The CDR3 nucleotides read TGTGCCAGCAGTTACACCTCCGACGAGCAGTACTTC. It codes for CASSYTSDEQYF. The whole variable domain, remainder taken from reference TRBV2 and TRBJ2-7, is EPEVTQTPSHQVTQMGQEVILRCVPISNHLYFYWYRQILGQKVEFLVSFYNNEISEKSEIFDDQFSVERPDGSNFTLKIRSTKLEDSAMYFCASSYTSDEQYFGPGTRLTVT.

Comment on this clone: The junction does not match germline at one end; this may be a read error. The V gene is TRBV5-1, the J gene TRBJ2-6, with 9 bases that match TRBD1. This CDR3 comprises 19 residues. Germline V gene sequence: CDR1 SGHRS, CDR2 YFSETQ. CDR3 loop: CASSAGQGGVSSGANGLTF. CDR3 in DNA: TGCGCCAGCAGCGCGGGACAGGGCGGGGTAAGCTCTGGGGCCAACGGCCTGACTTTC.

This clone was picked up one time. The V call is TRBV28, the J call TRBJ2-7; perhaps TRBD2 as D (6 bases). Trimming removed 2 bases at V and 2 bases at J, with 13 bases between. The CDR3 extends over 15 amino acids. CDR1 is MDHEN, CDR2 SYDVKM, per germline. The DNA of the CDR3 is TGTGCCAGCAGTTTAGGGGGGATAAGTACCTACGAGCAGTACTTC. Amino acids: CASSLGGISTYEQYF. Variable domain in full (rest from reference TRBV28 and TRBJ2-7): DVKVTQSSRYLVKRTGEKVFLECVQDMDHENMFWYRQDPGLGLRLIYFSYDVKMKEKGDIPEGYSVSREKKERFSLILESASTNQTSMYLCASSLGGISTYEQYFGPGTRLTVT.

The chain joins TRBV11-3 to TRBJ1-1; 7 bases are shared with TRBD1. This CDR3 is 13 amino acids long. Germline V CDR1 and CDR2: SGHNT, YENEEA. V shed 3 bases, J shed 7 bases, and the junction held 5 bases outside the gene matches. The CDR3 sequence is CASSLDWTGEAFF. The CDR3 region has the DNA TGTGCCAGCAGCTTGGATTGGACAGGTGAAGCTTTCTTT.

The chain links TRBV5-8 to TRBJ2-3, with 9 nucleotides matching TRBD1. Germline values: CDR1 SGHTS, CDR2 YDEGEE. Unmatched junction bases numbered 6, after V lost 4 bases and J lost 3 bases. This CDR3 is built from 15 residues. The CDR3: CASSPDRGRTDTQYF. The DNA of the CDR3 is TGTGCCAGCAGCCCCGACAGGGGGAGGACAGATACGCAGTATTTT.

V is TRBV2 and J is TRBJ2-3, with 14 bases lining up with TRBD2. V dropped 6 bases and J dropped 1; count of bases not matched to a gene: 6. This CDR3 region has 17 residues. Germline V gene data show CDR1 as SNHLY and CDR2 as FYNNEI. This CDR3 is CASSHGTSGGRTDTQYF. In nucleotides, the CDR3 is TGTGCCAGCAGCCACGGGACTAGCGGGGGTCGCACAGATACGCAGTATTTT. Combining the CDR3 with reference TRBV2 and TRBJ2-3 gives the whole variable domain EPEVTQTPSHQVTQMGQEVILRCVPISNHLYFYWYRQILGQKVEFLVSFYNNEISEKSEIFDDQFSVERPDGSNFTLKIRSTKLEDSAMYFCASSHGTSGGRTDTQYFGPGTRLTVL.